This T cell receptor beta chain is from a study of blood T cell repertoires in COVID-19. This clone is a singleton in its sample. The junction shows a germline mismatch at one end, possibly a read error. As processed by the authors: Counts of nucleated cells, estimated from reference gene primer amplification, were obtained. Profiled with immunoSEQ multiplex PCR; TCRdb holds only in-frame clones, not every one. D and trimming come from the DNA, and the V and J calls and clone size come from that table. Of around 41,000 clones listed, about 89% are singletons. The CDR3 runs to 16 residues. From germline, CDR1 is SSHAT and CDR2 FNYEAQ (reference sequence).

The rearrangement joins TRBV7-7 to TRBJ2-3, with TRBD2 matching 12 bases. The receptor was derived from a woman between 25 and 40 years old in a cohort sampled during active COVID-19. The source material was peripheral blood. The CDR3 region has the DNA TGTGCTAGCAGCTGGACTAGCGGGAAGGGCACAGATACGCAGTATTTT. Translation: CASSWTSGKGTDTQYF.